Sequencing of this T cell receptor (beta chain) was carried out in a study of cytomegalovirus exposure and HLA in healthy donors. Study conclusions and caveats: HLA alleles showed associations with roughly 17,000 TCR beta sequences in a later analysis, at a 0.05 false discovery rate.

The PCR made use of 60 Vbeta and 13 Jbeta primers. Repertoires were generated with immunoSEQ multiplex PCR, while TCRdb's copy carries only in-frame clones and drops some. This sample has 100,000 to 150,000 clones, with approximately 78% found just once. The CDR3 has 15 amino acids. The germline V gene has CDR1 MNHEY and CDR2 SVGAGI. The V gene end was trimmed by 2 bases and the J gene end by 4 bases; junction bases not matched to a gene: 4. A single count supports this clone. The antigen remains undetermined. The chain has TRBV6-5 and TRBJ2-7, with TRBD1 matching 11 bases. The TCR was taken from a man aged 25-45 years in good health and CMV-seropositive. Specimen: PBMCs. For the CDR3, the DNA is TGTGCCAGCAGTTACACCGGGACAGGGGGTTACGAGCAGTACTTC. This translates into CASSYTGTGGYEQYF.